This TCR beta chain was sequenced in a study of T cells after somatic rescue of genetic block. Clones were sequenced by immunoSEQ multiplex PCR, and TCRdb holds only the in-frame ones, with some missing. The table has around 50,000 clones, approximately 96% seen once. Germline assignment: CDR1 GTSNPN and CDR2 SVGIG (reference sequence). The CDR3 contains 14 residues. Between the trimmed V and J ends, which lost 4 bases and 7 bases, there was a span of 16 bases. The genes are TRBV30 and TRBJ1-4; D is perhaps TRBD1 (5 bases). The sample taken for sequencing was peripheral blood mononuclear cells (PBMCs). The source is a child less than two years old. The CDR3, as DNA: TGTGCCTGGAAGTCTCGGCAGGGAAGTGAAAAACTGTTTTTT. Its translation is CAWKSRQGSEKLFF.